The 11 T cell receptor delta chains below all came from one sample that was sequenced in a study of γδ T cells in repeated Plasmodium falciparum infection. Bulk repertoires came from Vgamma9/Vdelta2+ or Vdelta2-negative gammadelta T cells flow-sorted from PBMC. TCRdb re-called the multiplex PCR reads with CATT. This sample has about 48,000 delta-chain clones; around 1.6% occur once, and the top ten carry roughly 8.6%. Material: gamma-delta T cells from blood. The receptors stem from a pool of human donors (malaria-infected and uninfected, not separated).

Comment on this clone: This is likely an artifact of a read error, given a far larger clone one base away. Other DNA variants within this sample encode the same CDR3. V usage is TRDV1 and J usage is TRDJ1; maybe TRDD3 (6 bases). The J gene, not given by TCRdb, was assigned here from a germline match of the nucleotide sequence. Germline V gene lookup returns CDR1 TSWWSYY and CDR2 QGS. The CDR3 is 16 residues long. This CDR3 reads CALGDVPGGYTDKLIF. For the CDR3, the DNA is TGTGCCCTTGGGGATGTTCCGGGGGGGTACACCGATAAACTCATCTTT.

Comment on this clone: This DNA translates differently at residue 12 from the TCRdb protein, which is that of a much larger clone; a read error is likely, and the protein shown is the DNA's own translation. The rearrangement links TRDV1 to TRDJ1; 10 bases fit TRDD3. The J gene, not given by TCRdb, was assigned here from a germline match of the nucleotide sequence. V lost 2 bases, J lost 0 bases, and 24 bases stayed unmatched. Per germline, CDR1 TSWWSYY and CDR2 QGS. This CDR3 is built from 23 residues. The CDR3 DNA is TGTGCTCTTGGGGAAGGTTCTTTCCCTTCGTTCGCACTGGGGGATGGATACACCGATAAACTCATCTTT. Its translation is CALGEGSFPSFALGDGYTDKLIF.

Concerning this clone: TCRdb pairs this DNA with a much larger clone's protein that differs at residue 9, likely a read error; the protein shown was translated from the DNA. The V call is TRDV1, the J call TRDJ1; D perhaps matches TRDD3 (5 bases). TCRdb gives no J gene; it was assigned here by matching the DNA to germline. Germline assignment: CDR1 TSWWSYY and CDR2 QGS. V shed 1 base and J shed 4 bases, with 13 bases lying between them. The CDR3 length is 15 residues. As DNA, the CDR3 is TGTGCTCTTGGGGAACCGTGGGATGCGCGCGATAAACTCATCTTT. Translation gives CALGEPWDARDKLIF.

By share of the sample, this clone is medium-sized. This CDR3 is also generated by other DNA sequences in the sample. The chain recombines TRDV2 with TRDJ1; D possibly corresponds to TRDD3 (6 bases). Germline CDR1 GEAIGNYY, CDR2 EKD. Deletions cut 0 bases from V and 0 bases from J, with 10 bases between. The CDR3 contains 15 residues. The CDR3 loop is CACDTVGMDTDKLIF. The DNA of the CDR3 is TGTGCCTGTGACACCGTGGGGATGGACACCGATAAACTCATCTTT.

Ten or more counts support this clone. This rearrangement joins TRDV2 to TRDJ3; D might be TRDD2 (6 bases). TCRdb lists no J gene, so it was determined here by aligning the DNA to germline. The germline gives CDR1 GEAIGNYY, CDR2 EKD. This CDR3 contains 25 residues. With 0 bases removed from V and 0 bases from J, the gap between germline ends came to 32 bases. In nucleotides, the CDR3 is TGTGCCTGTGACACCGTAGCCCTCCTACCAGGAGGTACCAAGGGAAGCTCCTGGGACACCCGACAGATGTTTTTC. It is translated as CACDTVALLPGGTKGSSWDTRQMFF.

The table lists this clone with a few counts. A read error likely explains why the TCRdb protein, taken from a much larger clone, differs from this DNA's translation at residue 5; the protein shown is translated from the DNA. CDR3 protein: CALGGSTQYWGVYTDKLIF. The DNA of the CDR3 is TGTGCTCTTGGGGGATCTACGCAGTACTGGGGAGTGTACACCGATAAACTCATCTTT. The chain joins TRDV1 to TRDJ1; TRDD3 matches at 7 bases. The J gene, left out of TCRdb, was set here by checking the DNA against germline. Germline V gives CDR1 TSWWSYY, CDR2 QGS. This CDR3 is 19 amino acids long. The trim removed 4 bases at V and 0 bases at J, leaving 17 bases unmatched.

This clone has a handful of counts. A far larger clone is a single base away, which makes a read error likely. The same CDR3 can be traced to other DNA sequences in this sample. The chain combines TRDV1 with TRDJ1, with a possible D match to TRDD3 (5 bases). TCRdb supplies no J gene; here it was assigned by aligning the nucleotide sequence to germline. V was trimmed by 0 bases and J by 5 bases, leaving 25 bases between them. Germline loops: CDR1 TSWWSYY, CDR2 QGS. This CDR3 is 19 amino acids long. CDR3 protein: CALGELGGTESYPWDKLIF. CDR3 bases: TGTGCTCTTGGGGAACTAGGGGGTACAGAGTCGTACCCTTGGGATAAACTCATCTTT.

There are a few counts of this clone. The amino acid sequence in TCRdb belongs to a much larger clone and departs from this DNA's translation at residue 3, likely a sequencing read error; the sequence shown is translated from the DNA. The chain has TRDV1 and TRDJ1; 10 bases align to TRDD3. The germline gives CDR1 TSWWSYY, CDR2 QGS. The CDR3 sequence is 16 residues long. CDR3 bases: TGTGCTTTTGGGGGACGGGGGATACGGCCCACCGATAAACTCATCTTT. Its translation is CAFGGRGIRPTDKLIF.

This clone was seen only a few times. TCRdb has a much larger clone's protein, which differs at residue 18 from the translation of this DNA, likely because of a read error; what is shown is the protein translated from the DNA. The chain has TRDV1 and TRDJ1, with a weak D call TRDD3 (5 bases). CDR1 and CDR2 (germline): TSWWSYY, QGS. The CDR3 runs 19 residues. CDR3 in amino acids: CALGEGRQATKGESDKLTF. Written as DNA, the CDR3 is TGTGCTCTTGGGGAAGGACGACAAGCGACGAAAGGGGAGTCCGATAAACTCACCTTT.

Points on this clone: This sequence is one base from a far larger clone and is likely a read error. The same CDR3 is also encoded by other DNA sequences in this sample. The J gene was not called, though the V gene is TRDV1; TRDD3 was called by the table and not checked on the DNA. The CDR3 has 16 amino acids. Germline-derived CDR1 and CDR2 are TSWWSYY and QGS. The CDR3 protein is CALGGICELKTDKLIF. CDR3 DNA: TGTGCTCTTGGTGGGATCTGCGAACTTAAAACCGATAAGCTCATCTTT.

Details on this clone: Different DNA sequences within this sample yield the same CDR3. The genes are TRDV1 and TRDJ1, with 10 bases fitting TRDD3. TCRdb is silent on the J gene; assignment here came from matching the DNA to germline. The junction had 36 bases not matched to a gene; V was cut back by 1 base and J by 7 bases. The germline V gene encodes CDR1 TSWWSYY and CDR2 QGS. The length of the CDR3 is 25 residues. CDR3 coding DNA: TGTGCTCTTGGGGAACACGAGGTGTGGGTCCCTACTTTTCCAGTCCGCACTGGGGGATCCCTTAAACTCATCTTT. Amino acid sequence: CALGEHEVWVPTFPVRTGGSLKLIF.